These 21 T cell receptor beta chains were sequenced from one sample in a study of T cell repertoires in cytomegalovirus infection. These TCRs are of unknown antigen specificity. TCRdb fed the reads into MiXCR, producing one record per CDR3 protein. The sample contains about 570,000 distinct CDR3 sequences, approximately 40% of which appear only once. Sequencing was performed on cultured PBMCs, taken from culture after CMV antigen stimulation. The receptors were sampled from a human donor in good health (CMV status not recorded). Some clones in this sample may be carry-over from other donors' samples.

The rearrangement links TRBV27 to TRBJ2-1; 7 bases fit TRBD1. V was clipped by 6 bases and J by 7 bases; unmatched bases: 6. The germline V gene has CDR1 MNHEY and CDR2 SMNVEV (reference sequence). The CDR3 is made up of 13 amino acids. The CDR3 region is CASRSRGINEQFF. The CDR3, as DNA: TGTGCCAGCAGATCCAGGGGGATTAATGAGCAGTTCTTC.

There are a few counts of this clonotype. CDR3 region: CASSPQRGQETQYF. CDR3 DNA sequence: TGTGCCAGCTCACCGCAGCGGGGACAAGAGACCCAGTACTTC. The gene calls are TRBV18 and TRBJ2-5; 7 bases agree with TRBD2. V lost 3 bases, J lost 2 bases, and 3 bases stayed unmatched. From germline, CDR1 is KGHSH and CDR2 LQKENI. The CDR3 length is 14 residues.

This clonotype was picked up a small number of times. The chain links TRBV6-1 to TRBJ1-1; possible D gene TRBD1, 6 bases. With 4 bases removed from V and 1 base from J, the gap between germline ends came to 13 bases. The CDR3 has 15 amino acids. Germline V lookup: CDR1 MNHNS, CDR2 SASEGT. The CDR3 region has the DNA TGTGCCAGCAGTGCTTACAGGGTGGCGAACACTGAAGCTTTCTTT. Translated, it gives CASSAYRVANTEAFF.

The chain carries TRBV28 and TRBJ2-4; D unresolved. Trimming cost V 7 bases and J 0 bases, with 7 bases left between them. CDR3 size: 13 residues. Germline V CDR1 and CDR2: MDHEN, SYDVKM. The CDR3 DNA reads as TGTGCCAGCACAGGTTTAGCCAAAAACATTCAGTACTTC. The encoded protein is CASTGLAKNIQYF.

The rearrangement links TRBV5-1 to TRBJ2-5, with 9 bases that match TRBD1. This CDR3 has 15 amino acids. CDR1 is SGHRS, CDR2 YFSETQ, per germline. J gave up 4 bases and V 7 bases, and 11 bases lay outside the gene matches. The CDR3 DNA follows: TGCGCCAGCTCCAGGACAGGGGCACTCGTAGAGACCCAGTACTTC. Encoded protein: CASSRTGALVETQYF.

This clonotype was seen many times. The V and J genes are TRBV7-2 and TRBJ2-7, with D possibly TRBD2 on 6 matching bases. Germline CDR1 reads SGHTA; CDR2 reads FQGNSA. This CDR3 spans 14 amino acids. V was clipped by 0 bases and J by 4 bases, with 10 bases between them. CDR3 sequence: CASSLAGLGYEQYF. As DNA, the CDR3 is TGTGCCAGCAGCTTAGCGGGACTTGGGTACGAGCAGTACTTC.

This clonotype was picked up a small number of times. This CDR3 reads CASSFSGTRTDTQYF. The CDR3, as DNA: TGTGCCAGCAGCTTTAGCGGAACTCGCACAGATACGCAGTATTTT. V gene TRBV7-2 combines with J gene TRBJ2-3; TRBD2 is a possible D gene (6 bases). The CDR3 consists of 15 residues. Trimming cost V 3 bases and J 1 base, with 11 bases left between them. The germline V gene encodes CDR1 SGHTA and CDR2 FQGNSA.

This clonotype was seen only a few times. CDR3 protein: CASSPSQGLSLYEQYF. The DNA of the CDR3 is TGTGCCAGCAGCCCTAGTCAGGGACTATCTCTTTACGAGCAGTACTTC. The chain carries TRBV7-9 and TRBJ2-7; 7 bases align to TRBD2. This CDR3 comprises 16 residues. Germline V gene lookup returns CDR1 SEHNR and CDR2 FQNEAQ (reference sequence). J lost 4 bases, V lost 5 bases, and 14 bases had no gene match. Combining the CDR3 with reference TRBV7-9 and TRBJ2-7 gives the whole variable domain DTGVSQNPRHKITKRGQNVTFRCDPISEHNRLYWYRQTLGQGPEFLTYFQNEAQLEKSRLLSDRFSAERPKGSFSTLEIQRTEQGDSAMYLCASSPSQGLSLYEQYFGPGTRLTVT.

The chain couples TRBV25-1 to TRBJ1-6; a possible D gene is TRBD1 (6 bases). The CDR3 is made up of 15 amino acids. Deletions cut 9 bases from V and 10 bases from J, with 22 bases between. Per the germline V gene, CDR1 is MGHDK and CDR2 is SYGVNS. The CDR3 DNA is TGTGCCAGTACCTTGGACAGTCCGACCTACTCACCCCTCCACTTT. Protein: CASTLDSPTYSPLHF.

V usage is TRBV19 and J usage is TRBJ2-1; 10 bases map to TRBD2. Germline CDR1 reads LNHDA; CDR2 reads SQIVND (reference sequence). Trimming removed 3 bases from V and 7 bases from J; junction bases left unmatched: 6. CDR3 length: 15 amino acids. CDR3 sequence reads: CASSIGLAGENEQFF. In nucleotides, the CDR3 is TGTGCCAGTAGTATCGGTCTAGCGGGGGAGAATGAGCAGTTCTTC.

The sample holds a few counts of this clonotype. The CDR3 loop reads CAARDTRTAEAFF. CDR3 bases: TGTGCCGCACGGGACACCCGAACTGCTGAAGCTTTCTTT. This sequence joins TRBV19 and TRBJ1-1; D may be TRBD1 (6 bases). CDR1 is LNHDA, CDR2 SQIVND, per germline (reference sequence). CDR3 size: 13 residues. V was trimmed by 11 bases and J by 6 bases, leaving 19 bases between them.

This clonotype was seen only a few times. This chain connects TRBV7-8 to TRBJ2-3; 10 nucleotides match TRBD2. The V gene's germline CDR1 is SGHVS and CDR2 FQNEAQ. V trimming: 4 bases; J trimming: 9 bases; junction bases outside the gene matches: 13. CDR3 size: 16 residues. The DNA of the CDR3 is TGTGCCAGCAGCTCCACCACTAGCGGGGCTTGGTTGACGCAGTATTTT. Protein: CASSSTTSGAWLTQYF.

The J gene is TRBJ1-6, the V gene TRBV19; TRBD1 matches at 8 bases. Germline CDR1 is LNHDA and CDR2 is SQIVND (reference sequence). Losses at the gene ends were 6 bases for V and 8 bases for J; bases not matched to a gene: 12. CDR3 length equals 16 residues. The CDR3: CASSRRGRGLDSPLHF. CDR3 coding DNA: TGTGCCAGTAGCCGCCGGGGCAGGGGGCTTGATTCACCCCTCCACTTT.

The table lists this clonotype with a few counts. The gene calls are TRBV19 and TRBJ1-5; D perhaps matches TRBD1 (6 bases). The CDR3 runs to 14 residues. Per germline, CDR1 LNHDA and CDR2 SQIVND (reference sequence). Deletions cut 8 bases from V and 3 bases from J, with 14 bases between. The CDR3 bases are TGTGCCAGTGAGCGGGGGCTCAACAATCAGCCCCAGCATTTT. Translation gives CASERGLNNQPQHF.

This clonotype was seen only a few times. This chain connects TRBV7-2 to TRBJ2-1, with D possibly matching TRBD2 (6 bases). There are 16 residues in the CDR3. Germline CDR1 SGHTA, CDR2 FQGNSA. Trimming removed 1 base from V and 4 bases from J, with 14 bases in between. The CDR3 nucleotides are TGTGCCAGCAGCTTAGGGGGCGGGACCGCGTACAATGAGCAGTTCTTC. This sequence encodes CASSLGGGTAYNEQFF.

CDR3 amino acids: CASSLVLGGGDKNIQYF. The CDR3, as DNA: TGTGCCAGCAGCTTAGTGTTGGGCGGGGGGGATAAAAACATTCAGTACTTC. The chain carries TRBV7-2 and TRBJ2-4; 9 positions agree with TRBD2. The CDR3 runs 17 residues. Germline V gene data show CDR1 as SGHTA and CDR2 as FQGNSA. V dropped 1 base and J dropped 4; count of bases not matched to a gene: 8.

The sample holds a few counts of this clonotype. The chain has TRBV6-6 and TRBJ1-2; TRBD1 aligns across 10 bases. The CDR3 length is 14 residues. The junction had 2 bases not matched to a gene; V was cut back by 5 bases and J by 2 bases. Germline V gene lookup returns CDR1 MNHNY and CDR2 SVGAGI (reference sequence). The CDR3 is CASSGGQGNYGYTF. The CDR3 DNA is TGTGCCAGCAGTGGGGGACAGGGGAACTATGGCTACACCTTC.

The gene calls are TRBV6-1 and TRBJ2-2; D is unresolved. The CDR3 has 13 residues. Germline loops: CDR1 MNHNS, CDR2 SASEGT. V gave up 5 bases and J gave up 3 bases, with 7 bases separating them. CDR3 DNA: TGTGCCAGCAGTTACCTACACACCGGGGAGCTGTTTTTT. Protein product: CASSYLHTGELFF.

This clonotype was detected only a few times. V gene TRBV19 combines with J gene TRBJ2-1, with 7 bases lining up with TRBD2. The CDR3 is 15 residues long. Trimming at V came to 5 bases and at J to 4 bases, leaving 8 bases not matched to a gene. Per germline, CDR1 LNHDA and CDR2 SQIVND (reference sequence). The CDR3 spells CASSPGLDRYNEQFF. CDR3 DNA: TGTGCCAGTAGTCCAGGACTAGACCGGTACAATGAGCAGTTCTTC.

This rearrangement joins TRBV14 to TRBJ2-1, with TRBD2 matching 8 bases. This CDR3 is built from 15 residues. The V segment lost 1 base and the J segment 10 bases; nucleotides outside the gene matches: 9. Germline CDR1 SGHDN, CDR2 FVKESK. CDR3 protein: CASSQAKRETGEQFF. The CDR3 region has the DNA TGTGCCAGCAGCCAAGCTAAGCGGGAGACGGGGGAGCAGTTCTTC.

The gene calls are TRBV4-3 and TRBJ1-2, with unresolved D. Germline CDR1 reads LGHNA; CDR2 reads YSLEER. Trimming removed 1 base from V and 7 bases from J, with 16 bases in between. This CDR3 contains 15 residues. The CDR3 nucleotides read TGCGCCAGCAGCCAAGGCGCCTCGGGGTCCCTTGGCTACACCTTC. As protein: CASSQGASGSLGYTF.